This TCR beta chain was profiled in a study of blood T cell repertoires in COVID-19. Study as a whole: Samples came from the United States, Italy and Spain, spanning acute and convalescent COVID-19. PBMCs, B-cell-depleted T cells, or T cells were the source of the cDNA or gDNA that made up the material.

How the authors handled the data: Estimation of nucleated cell counts relied on the amplification of reference gene primers. TCRdb's copy holds only in-frame clones and misses some; the assay was immunoSEQ multiplex PCR. V, J and clone size were drawn from that table, and D and trimming were deduced from the DNA. The profile covers approximately 300,000 clones, with 87% appearing a single time and approximately 2.2% taken by the ten largest. This clonotype was obtained from a man aged 18 to 29 with active or convalescent COVID-19. Sequenced input: peripheral blood.

CDR3: CASSEEGQRYEKLFF. The CDR3 coding sequence is TGTGCCAGCAGTGAGGAGGGGCAGAGATATGAAAAACTGTTTTTT. The chain has TRBV25-1 and TRBJ1-4; possible D gene TRBD1, 5 bases. CDR3 length: 15 residues. CDR1 is MGHDK and CDR2 is SYGVNS in the germline V gene. Trimming left V 3 bases short and J 6 bases short, with 14 bases between.